This section outlines one TCR beta chain sequence together with its context. Its antigen is unknown. Additional DNA sequences in this sample encode the identical CDR3. This record belongs to a study of shared clonotypes between healthy human individuals. Adult Caucasians living in Nashville, Tennessee made up all of the donors. Study-level points and caveats: Some clonotypes were shared by all four sorted-subset donors, while others were not shared. The non-shared ones had lower generation probabilities than the shared ones. The researchers took only blood, and tissue repertoires probably look different.

The assay ran at deep level. The table came from immunoSEQ multiplex PCR; TCRdb's copy has only in-frame clones and leaves some out. The sample lists about 380,000 clones; approximately 97% were seen once. V lost 2 bases and J lost 1; bases outside the gene matches: 1. The CDR3 contains 14 residues. The germline V gene encodes CDR1 WSHSY and CDR2 SAAADI. This TCR came from a man younger than 40 in good health. The rearrangement links TRBV10-2 to TRBJ2-7, with 8 nucleotides matching TRBD2. Material for sequencing was memory CD8+ T cells sorted from blood. The subset is: CD45RO+ cells pooled with CCR7-negative TemRA cells. CDR3 bases: TGCGCCAGCAGTGAGCTAGCGGGTTCCTACGAGCAGTACTTC. Amino acid sequence: CASSELAGSYEQYF.